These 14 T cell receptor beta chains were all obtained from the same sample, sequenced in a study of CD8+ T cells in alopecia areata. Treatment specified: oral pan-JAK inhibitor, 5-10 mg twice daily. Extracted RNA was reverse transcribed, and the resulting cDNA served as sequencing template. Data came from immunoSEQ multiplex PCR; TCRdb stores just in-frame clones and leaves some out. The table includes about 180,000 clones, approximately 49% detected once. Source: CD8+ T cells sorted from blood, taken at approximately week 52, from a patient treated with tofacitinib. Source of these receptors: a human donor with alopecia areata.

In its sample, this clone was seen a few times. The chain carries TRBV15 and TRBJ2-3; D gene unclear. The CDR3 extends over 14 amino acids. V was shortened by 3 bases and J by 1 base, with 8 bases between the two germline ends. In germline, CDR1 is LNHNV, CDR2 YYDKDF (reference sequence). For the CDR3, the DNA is TGTGCCACCAGCAGTCTACCGCGCACAGATACGCAGTATTTT. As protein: CATSSLPRTDTQYF.

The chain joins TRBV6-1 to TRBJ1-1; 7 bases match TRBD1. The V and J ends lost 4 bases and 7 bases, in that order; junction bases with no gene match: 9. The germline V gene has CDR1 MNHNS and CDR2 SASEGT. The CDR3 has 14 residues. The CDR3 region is CASSVRGTLYEAFF. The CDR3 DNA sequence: TGTGCCAGCAGTGTCAGGGGGACTCTTTATGAAGCTTTCTTT.

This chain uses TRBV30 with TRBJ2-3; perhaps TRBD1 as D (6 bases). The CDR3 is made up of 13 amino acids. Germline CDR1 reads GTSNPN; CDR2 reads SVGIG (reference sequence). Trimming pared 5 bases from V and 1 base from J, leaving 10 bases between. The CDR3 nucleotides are TGTGCCTGGGCTGAGGGGGGCACAGATACGCAGTATTTT. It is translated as CAWAEGGTDTQYF.

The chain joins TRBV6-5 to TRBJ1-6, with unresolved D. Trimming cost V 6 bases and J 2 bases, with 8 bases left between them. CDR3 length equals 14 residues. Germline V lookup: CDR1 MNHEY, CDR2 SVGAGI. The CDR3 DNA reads TGTGCCAGCAGCCCGATCACCTATAATTCACCCCTCCACTTT. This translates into CASSPITYNSPLHF.

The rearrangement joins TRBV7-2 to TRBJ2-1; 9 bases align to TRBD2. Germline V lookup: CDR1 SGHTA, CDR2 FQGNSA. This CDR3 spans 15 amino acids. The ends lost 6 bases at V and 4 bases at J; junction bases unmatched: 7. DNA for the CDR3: TGTGCCAGCAGTCGAGCGGGGGGCCCTTACAATGAGCAGTTCTTC. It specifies CASSRAGGPYNEQFF.

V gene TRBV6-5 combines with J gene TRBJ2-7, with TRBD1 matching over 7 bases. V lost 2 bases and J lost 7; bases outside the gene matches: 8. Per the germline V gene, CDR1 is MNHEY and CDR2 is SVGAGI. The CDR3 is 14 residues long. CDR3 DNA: TGTGCCAGCAGTTACCTGGACAGGCCGAGGGAGCAGTACTTC. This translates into CASSYLDRPREQYF.

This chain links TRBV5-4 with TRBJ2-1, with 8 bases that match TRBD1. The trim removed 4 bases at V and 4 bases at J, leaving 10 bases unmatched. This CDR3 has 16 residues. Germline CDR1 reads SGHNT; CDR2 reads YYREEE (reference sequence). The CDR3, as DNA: TGTGCCAGCAGCCTAAGACAGGGGATGAGTTACAATGAGCAGTTCTTC. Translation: CASSLRQGMSYNEQFF.

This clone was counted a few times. DNA of the CDR3: TGTGCCAGCAGTTTCTACAGGGGGAAAGTCGAGACCCAGTACTTC. It encodes CASSFYRGKVETQYF. This chain joins TRBV27 and TRBJ2-5, with 8 bases identical to TRBD1. Trimming took 3 bases from V and 5 from J; bases not matched to a gene: 8. This CDR3 is built from 15 residues. CDR1 MNHEY and CDR2 SMNVEV come from the germline V gene (reference sequence).

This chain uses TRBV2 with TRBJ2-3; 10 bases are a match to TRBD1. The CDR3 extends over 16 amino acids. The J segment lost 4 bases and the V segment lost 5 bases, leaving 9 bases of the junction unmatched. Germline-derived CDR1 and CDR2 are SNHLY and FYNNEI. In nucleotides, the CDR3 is TGTGCCAGCAGTCCCCTTAAAGGGACAGGGGCAGATACGCAGTATTTT. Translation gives CASSPLKGTGADTQYF.

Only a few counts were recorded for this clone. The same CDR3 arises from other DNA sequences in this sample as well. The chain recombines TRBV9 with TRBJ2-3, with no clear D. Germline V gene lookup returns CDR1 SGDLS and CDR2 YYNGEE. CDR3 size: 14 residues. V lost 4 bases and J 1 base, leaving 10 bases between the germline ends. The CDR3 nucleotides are TGTGCCAGCAGCCCCCGGGTAGGCACAGATACGCAGTATTTT. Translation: CASSPRVGTDTQYF. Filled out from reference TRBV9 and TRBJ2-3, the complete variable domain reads DSGVTQTPKHLITATGQRVTLRCSPRSGDLSVYWYQQSLDQGLQFLIQYYNGEERAKGNILERFSAQQFPDLHSELNLSSLELGDSALYFCASSPRVGTDTQYFGPGTRLTVL.

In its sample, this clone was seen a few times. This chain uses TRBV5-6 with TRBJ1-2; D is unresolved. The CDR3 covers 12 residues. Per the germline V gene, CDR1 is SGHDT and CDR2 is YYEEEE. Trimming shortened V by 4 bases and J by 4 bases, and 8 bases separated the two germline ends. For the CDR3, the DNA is TGTGCCAGCAGCGCGGACGGCTATGGCTACACCTTC. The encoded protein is CASSADGYGYTF.

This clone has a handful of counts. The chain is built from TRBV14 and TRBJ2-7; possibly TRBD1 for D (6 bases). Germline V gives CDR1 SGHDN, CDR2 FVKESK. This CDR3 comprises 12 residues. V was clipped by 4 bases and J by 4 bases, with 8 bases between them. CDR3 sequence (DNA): TGTGCCAGCAGCCGCAGGGGTTACGAGCAGTACTTC. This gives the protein CASSRRGYEQYF.

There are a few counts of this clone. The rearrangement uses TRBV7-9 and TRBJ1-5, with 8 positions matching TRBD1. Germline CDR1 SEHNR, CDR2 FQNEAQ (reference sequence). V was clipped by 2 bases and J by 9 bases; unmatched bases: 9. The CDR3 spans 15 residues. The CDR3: CASSLNQGALGPQHF. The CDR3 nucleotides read TGTGCCAGCAGCTTAAACCAGGGGGCCCTCGGGCCCCAGCATTTT.

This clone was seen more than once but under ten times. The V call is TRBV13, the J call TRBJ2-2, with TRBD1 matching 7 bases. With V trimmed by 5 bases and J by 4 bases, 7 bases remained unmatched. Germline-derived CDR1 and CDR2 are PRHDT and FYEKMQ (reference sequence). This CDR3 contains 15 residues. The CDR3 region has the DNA TGTGCCAGCAGCCCCAGAGGGACAGCCACCGGGGAGCTGTTTTTT. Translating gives CASSPRGTATGELFF.